This entry features one TCR beta chain sequence. This sample stems from a study of cytomegalovirus exposure and HLA in healthy donors. There are 15 residues in the CDR3. V was clipped by 0 bases and J by 5 bases, with 11 bases between them. CDR1 is LGHNA and CDR2 is YNFKEQ in the germline V gene. The PCR made use of 60 Vbeta and 13 Jbeta primers. Repertoires were generated with immunoSEQ multiplex PCR, while TCRdb's copy carries only in-frame clones and drops some. Of 150,000 to 200,000 clones in the sample, 70% to 90% were seen once. The TCR comes from a man aged 18 to 30 in good health and CMV-seropositive. Source material: PBMCs. V usage is TRBV4-2 and J usage is TRBJ1-5; D might be TRBD1 (5 bases). The CDR3 loop is CASSQDLTGDQPQHF. DNA for the CDR3: TGTGCCAGCAGCCAAGATCTAACAGGAGATCAGCCCCAGCATTTT.